This T cell receptor (beta chain) was captured in a study of cytomegalovirus exposure and HLA in healthy donors. Regarding the study as a whole: A later analysis appeared to link common viral pathogens to several of the most significant clusters.

As for this clone: Antigen specificity is unknown.

Trimming removed 5 bases at V and 0 bases at J, with 7 bases between. The V gene's germline CDR1 is SGHTA and CDR2 FQGNSA. The CDR3 is made up of 14 amino acids. The PCR made use of 60 Vbeta and 13 Jbeta primers. Repertoires were generated with immunoSEQ multiplex PCR, while TCRdb's copy carries only in-frame clones and drops some. The table records fewer than 200,000 clones, around 82% of them present only once. The sequencing input was PBMCs. The chain has TRBV7-2 and TRBJ2-2; no definite D call. The clonotype comes from a man aged 35-49 years in good health and CMV-seropositive. The CDR3 DNA reads TGTGCCAGCAGCACCCCGGCGAACACCGGGGAGCTGTTTTTT. It yields the protein CASSTPANTGELFF.